This TCR beta chain stems from a study of T-cell reconstitution after alpha-beta-depleted transplantation in children. Findings and caveats of the study: Several hundred expanded graft clones reportedly supplied alpha-beta T cells about two months after transplant. Surviving recipient T cells and intrathymic progenitors accounted for some patients' high TCRbeta diversity at day 60. One year post-transplant, T-cell counts and diversity were largely derived from T cells produced anew.

A library of TCRbeta sequences, prepared with unique molecular identifiers, was generated. From the PCR reads, TCRdb called clonotypes with MiXCR, one entry per CDR3 protein. Counted here are about a million distinct CDR3 sequences, about 29% occurring once; the ten biggest clones make up over 25%. This clonotype turned up a few times. What it binds is unknown. Germline V gene sequence: CDR1 SGDLS, CDR2 YYNGEE. The V end lost 0 bases, the J end lost 5 bases, and 14 bases lay between the germline ends. The CDR3 extends over 15 amino acids. The sample was PBMCs, mostly from graft donor cells, taken 360 days after TCRalphabeta/CD19-depleted stem cell transplant. The rearrangement links TRBV9 to TRBJ2-5, with D possibly TRBD1 on 6 matching bases. This receptor was obtained from a boy in the first two years of life who had a stem cell transplant for SCID, so the T cells may come from the graft donor. The CDR3 DNA reads TGTGCCAGCAGCGTAGACGGAGAGAGGGGGGAGACCCAGTACTTC. It specifies CASSVDGERGETQYF.